This passage covers 7 T cell receptor beta chains from one sample sequenced in a study of response to subunit inactivated influenza vaccine. From the RT-PCR reads, TCRdb called clonotypes with MiXCR, one entry per CDR3 protein. The sample contains some 540,000 distinct CDR3 sequences, roughly 25% of which appear only once. The same data also went into a second study, on T cells expressing NK-cell markers. As reported in that work: The authors made TCR beta cDNA libraries by 5'RACE template switching. This switching added a universal primer site and UMIs.

The sample was CD4+ T cells sorted from PBMCs, taken about 12 days after vaccination. These receptors were taken from a man aged 45 to 65 who received an inactivated influenza vaccine.

This clonotype was seen only a few times. The chain carries TRBV25-1 and TRBJ2-3; unclear D gene. The V end lost 3 bases, the J end lost 1 base, and 20 bases lay between the germline ends. Germline CDR1 and CDR2: MGHDK and SYGVNS. The CDR3 is 18 amino acids. The CDR3 DNA is TGTGCCAGCAGTGACCATTTAACTGGCGCAAGCGGCACAGATACGCAGTATTTT. Translating it yields CASSDHLTGASGTDTQYF.

The chain uses TRBV5-1 and TRBJ1-1; 11 nucleotides align to TRBD1. V shed 3 bases, J shed 5 bases, and the junction held 6 bases outside the gene matches. The CDR3 extends over 15 amino acids. Germline V gene sequence: CDR1 SGHRS, CDR2 YFSETQ. The CDR3: CASSWTGGAATEAFF. The CDR3 bases are TGCGCCAGCAGCTGGACAGGGGGCGCAGCAACTGAAGCTTTCTTT.

The rearrangement links TRBV6-1 to TRBJ2-5; 9 positions match TRBD1. The CDR3 covers 13 residues. The germline V gene has CDR1 MNHNS and CDR2 SASEGT. Trimming took 5 bases from V and 7 from J; bases not matched to a gene: 5. The CDR3 sequence: CASSRTGVGTQYF. CDR3 nucleotide sequence: TGTGCCAGCAGTAGGACAGGGGTGGGGACCCAGTACTTC.

The chain has TRBV3-1 and TRBJ2-7; D is unclear. With 1 base removed from V and 5 bases from J, the gap between germline ends came to 9 bases. The CDR3 has 13 amino acids. Germline V gives CDR1 LGHDT, CDR2 YNNKEL (reference sequence). CDR3 loop: CASSQGGYNEQYF. The CDR3 bases are TGTGCCAGCAGCCAAGGGGGATACAACGAGCAGTACTTC.

This chain joins TRBV4-3 and TRBJ2-2; D is unclear. Looked up from germline, CDR1 is LGHNA and CDR2 is YSLEER. CDR3 size: 14 residues. V lost 2 bases and J lost 10, with 14 bases in between. Here the CDR3 reads CASSQKGRTAELFF. In DNA form, the CDR3 reads TGCGCCAGCAGCCAAAAAGGGCGGACGGCGGAGCTGTTTTTT.

This clonotype was seen a few times. The rearrangement uses TRBV2 and TRBJ1-2, with D perhaps matching TRBD1 (5 bases). The CDR3 sequence is 13 residues long. Germline assignment: CDR1 SNHLY and CDR2 FYNNEI. V lost 6 bases and J 4 bases, leaving 12 bases between the germline ends. The CDR3 is CASRKTASYGYTF. The CDR3 DNA is TGTGCCAGCAGAAAGACAGCCAGCTATGGCTACACCTTC.

On this clonotype: One junction end disagrees with the germline gene, perhaps due to a read error. The chain combines TRBV4-2 with TRBJ2-7; 7 nucleotides match TRBD2. Germline-derived CDR1 and CDR2 are LGHNA and YNFKEQ. The CDR3 totals 13 residues. The CDR3, as DNA: TGTGCCAGCAGCCAACAAGCAAGCGGGAAGTGGTCCTTC. Translation gives CASSQQASGKWSF.